This note documents a single TCR beta chain sequence. The target antigen is unknown. This record belongs to a study of shared clonotypes between healthy human individuals. Study-level findings and limits: Generally, estimated richness proved larger in naive subsets than it did in memory subsets.

Several immunoSEQ plates received, in even portions, the genomic DNA of each subset. Data came from immunoSEQ multiplex PCR; TCRdb stores just in-frame clones and leaves some out. Of around 1.1 million clones listed, around three quarters are singletons. The study separated CD4+ cells into CD45RA+ naive and CD45RA-negative memory subsets. J gave up 0 bases and V 0 bases, and 10 bases lay outside the gene matches. Germline V gene sequence: CDR1 SGDLS, CDR2 YYNGEE. The CDR3 consists of 18 residues. The sequenced sample consisted of memory CD4+ T cells from PBMCs. As to subset: CD45RA-negative fraction. The TCR was taken from a man aged 18 to 29 in good health. Some clones in this sample may be carry-over from other donors' samples. The rearrangement uses TRBV9 and TRBJ1-2, with 8 bases lining up with TRBD1. The CDR3, as DNA: TGTGCCAGCAGCGTAGCTACGAGGAGGACAGGGTCTAACTATGGCTACACCTTC. Its protein is CASSVATRRTGSNYGYTF. Based on the CDR3 plus reference TRBV9 and TRBJ1-2, the full variable domain is DSGVTQTPKHLITATGQRVTLRCSPRSGDLSVYWYQQSLDQGLQFLIQYYNGEERAKGNILERFSAQQFPDLHSELNLSSLELGDSALYFCASSVATRRTGSNYGYTFGSGTRLTVV.